The 22 T cell receptor beta chains below were found in one sample sequenced in a study of OX40 agonist ivuxolimab in advanced cancers. Measured with immunoSEQ multiplex PCR; TCRdb has only the in-frame clones, and not every one. Among about 99,000 clones listed, 91% were seen once. The material was CD4+ or CD8+ T cells sorted from blood, obtained in a trial of the OX40 agonist ivuxolimab. These receptors originate from an adult with an advanced solid tumor such as melanoma, head and neck, liver or kidney cancer.

The CDR3 nucleotides read TGTGCCAGCTCAGAAGGACAGGGCGGGTATGGCTACACCTTC. Translation gives CASSEGQGGYGYTF. V is TRBV18 and J is TRBJ1-2; the match to TRBD1 covers 8 bases. The CDR3 is 14 residues long. Trimming cost V 5 bases and J 5 bases; bases outside gene matches: 7. Germline lookup yields CDR1 KGHSH and CDR2 LQKENI.

This clone was observed once. The V gene is TRBV9, the J gene TRBJ2-5, with 7 positions matching TRBD2. The germline gives CDR1 SGDLS, CDR2 YYNGEE. Losses at the gene ends were 1 base for V and 7 bases for J; bases not matched to a gene: 4. The CDR3 is 13 amino acids. The CDR3 region is CASSVWGEGTQYF. In DNA form, the CDR3 reads TGTGCCAGCAGCGTATGGGGGGAGGGGACCCAGTACTTC.

The chain has TRBV7-8 and TRBJ2-7; tentatively, D is TRBD1 or TRBD2 (5 bases each). The V gene lost 0 bases and the J gene lost 3 bases, with 15 bases spanning the gap. This CDR3 comprises 16 residues. The germline CDR1 and CDR2 sequences are SGHVS and FQNEAQ. As DNA, the CDR3 is TGTGCCAGCAGCTTAGCCGGGACCCGGGCCTACTACGAGCAGTACTTC. It translates to CASSLAGTRAYYEQYF.

This chain links TRBV10-2 with TRBJ1-5; possibly TRBD1 for D (5 bases). The CDR3 is 12 amino acids. Germline V lookup: CDR1 WSHSY, CDR2 SAAADI. Trimming removed 2 bases from V and 6 bases from J, with 5 bases in between. In DNA form, the CDR3 reads TGCGCCAGCAGTGAGGGGACTCAGCCCCAGCATTTT. It is translated as CASSEGTQPQHF.

This clone was counted only a few times. V gene TRBV4-2 combines with J gene TRBJ2-5; D ambiguous. Germline V gene sequence: CDR1 LGHNA, CDR2 YNFKEQ. V gave up 1 base and J gave up 5 bases, with 11 bases separating them. The CDR3 sequence is 14 residues long. CDR3: CASSQVASGETQYF. In DNA form, the CDR3 reads TGTGCCAGCAGCCAAGTTGCTTCCGGGGAGACCCAGTACTTC.

The chain couples TRBV5-1 to TRBJ1-4; TRBD1 matches 10 bases. CDR1 and CDR2 from the germline V gene are SGHRS and YFSETQ. This CDR3 region has 15 residues. With V trimmed by 4 bases and J by 6 bases, 6 bases remained unmatched. In DNA, the CDR3 is TGCGCCAGCAGCGCCCGGACAGGGGGGGATGAAAAACTGTTTTTT. Translation: CASSARTGGDEKLFF.

The rearrangement uses TRBV6-5 and TRBJ2-7; 7 nucleotides agree with TRBD1. The CDR3 runs 14 residues. Unmatched junction bases numbered 6, after V lost 5 bases and J lost 2 bases. Germline V CDR1 and CDR2: MNHEY, SVGAGI. CDR3 residues: CASSKGGGTYEQYF. CDR3 bases: TGTGCCAGCAGTAAAGGGGGCGGAACCTACGAGCAGTACTTC.

The rearrangement links TRBV27 to TRBJ2-7; 14 nucleotides agree with TRBD2. The V gene's germline CDR1 is MNHEY and CDR2 SMNVEV (reference sequence). CDR3 length: 15 amino acids. After removal of 5 bases from V and 4 bases from J, the junction contained 4 bases not matched to a gene. This CDR3 reads CASSTRLAGGYEQYF. CDR3 DNA sequence: TGTGCCAGCAGTACCCGACTAGCGGGAGGGTACGAGCAGTACTTC.

The chain joins TRBV7-9 to TRBJ2-3, with D tentatively TRBD2 (6 bases). Germline CDR1 SEHNR, CDR2 FQNEAQ (reference sequence). V lost 4 bases, J lost 1 base, and 9 bases lay in between. CDR3 size: 14 residues. The CDR3 bases are TGTGCCAGCAGCTACGGGACTGGCACAGATACGCAGTATTTT. This translates into CASSYGTGTDTQYF.

J is TRBJ1-1 and V is TRBV7-2; D uncertain. Trimming took off 5 bases at V and 11 bases at J, with 15 bases between the two ends. The V gene's germline CDR1 is SGHTA and CDR2 FQGNSA. This CDR3 is 12 amino acids long. CDR3 DNA: TGTGCCAGCAGCCCCCTTAGGGTGGAGGCTTTCTTT. Its translation: CASSPLRVEAFF.

For the CDR3, the DNA is TGTGCCAGCAGCTTAGCGGGTGGAGGGGAGGCAGATACGCAGTATTTT. Encoded protein: CASSLAGGGEADTQYF. The V and J genes are TRBV7-9 and TRBJ2-3; D might be TRBD2 (6 bases). Germline loops: CDR1 SEHNR, CDR2 FQNEAQ (reference sequence). The V end was cut by 0 bases, the J end by 4 bases, with 14 bases between. The CDR3 length is 16 residues.

The chain couples TRBV28 to TRBJ2-7; 13 bases line up with TRBD2. This CDR3 region has 15 residues. Looked up from germline, CDR1 is MDHEN and CDR2 is SYDVKM. J was trimmed by 4 bases and V by 7 bases; bases with no gene match: 7. DNA of the CDR3: TGTGCCAGCATCGGGACTAGCGGGACAGGGTACGAGCAGTACTTC. Its protein is CASIGTSGTGYEQYF.

The rearrangement links TRBV7-2 to TRBJ2-3, with TRBD2 matching 9 bases. J lost 4 bases, V lost 1 base, and 6 bases had no gene match. Germline V gives CDR1 SGHTA, CDR2 FQGNSA. The CDR3 consists of 16 residues. The CDR3 region is CASSLGPAGGSDTQYF. CDR3 DNA sequence: TGTGCCAGCAGCTTAGGGCCGGCGGGAGGGTCAGATACGCAGTATTTT.

The chain joins TRBV19 to TRBJ2-5; 8 bases map to TRBD2. V lost 6 bases, J lost 5 bases, and 11 bases stayed unmatched. The germline V gene encodes CDR1 LNHDA and CDR2 SQIVND (reference sequence). CDR3 length: 15 amino acids. This CDR3 reads CASRLNGRAPETQYF. The CDR3 DNA follows: TGTGCCAGTAGGCTGAACGGGAGGGCCCCGGAGACCCAGTACTTC.

This chain links TRBV11-2 with TRBJ2-5, with 14 bases that match TRBD2. This CDR3 spans 17 amino acids. In germline, CDR1 is SGHAT, CDR2 FQNNGV. Trimming took 5 bases from V and 4 from J; bases not matched to a gene: 9. The CDR3 nucleotides are TGTGCCAGCAGCCCCGGACTAGCGGGAGGTGTTGGAGAGACCCAGTACTTC. Its protein is CASSPGLAGGVGETQYF.

This chain uses TRBV27 with TRBJ2-2; D not certain. The V end was cut by 6 bases, the J end by 0 bases, with 14 bases between. The germline V gene encodes CDR1 MNHEY and CDR2 SMNVEV (reference sequence). This CDR3 has 16 amino acids. The CDR3 loop is CASSATPSSNTGELFF. The CDR3 DNA is TGTGCCAGCAGCGCTACCCCGTCCTCGAACACCGGGGAGCTGTTTTTT.

J is TRBJ1-2 and V is TRBV28; D unresolved. Trimming pared 2 bases from V and 1 base from J, leaving 8 bases between. Germline V CDR1 and CDR2: MDHEN, SYDVKM. The CDR3 sequence is 14 residues long. CDR3 loop: CASSLATINYGYTF. The CDR3 coding sequence is TGTGCCAGCAGTTTAGCCACAATTAACTATGGCTACACCTTC.

In DNA, the CDR3 is TGTGCCAGCAGCTTAGAGGAGGCCAAAAACATTCAGTACTTC. Translating it yields CASSLEEAKNIQYF. The chain is built from TRBV7-8 and TRBJ2-4; D gene ambiguous. The germline CDR1 and CDR2 sequences are SGHVS and FQNEAQ. The CDR3 has 14 amino acids. V gave up 1 base and J gave up 1 base, with 5 bases separating them.

CDR3 loop: CASKPVGVPQETQYF. DNA of the CDR3: TGTGCCAGTAAACCGGTGGGGGTCCCCCAGGAGACCCAGTACTTC. The rearrangement uses TRBV19 and TRBJ2-5; D may correspond to TRBD1 or TRBD2 (5 bases each). The germline CDR1 and CDR2 sequences are LNHDA and SQIVND (reference sequence). The ends were cut back, 7 bases at V and 5 bases at J, with 20 bases in the middle. The CDR3 runs 15 residues.

The CDR3 is CASSLGTEVEQYF. The CDR3 nucleotides are TGCGCCAGCAGCTTGGGGACAGAGGTTGAGCAGTACTTC. The gene calls are TRBV5-1 and TRBJ2-7; D may be TRBD1 (6 bases). This CDR3 is built from 13 residues. Trimming cost V 0 bases and J 7 bases, with 11 bases left between them. The V gene's germline CDR1 is SGHRS and CDR2 YFSETQ.

The V gene is TRBV7-2, the J gene TRBJ1-5, with no clear D. From germline, CDR1 is SGHTA and CDR2 FQGNSA. The CDR3 runs 13 residues. Between the trimmed V and J ends, which lost 5 bases and 1 base, there was a span of 6 bases. CDR3 amino acids: CASSPQSNQPQHF. The CDR3 coding sequence is TGTGCCAGCAGCCCACAAAGCAATCAGCCCCAGCATTTT.

The CDR3: CASSESYTQYF. The DNA of the CDR3 is TGTGCCAGCAGTGAGAGTTATACGCAGTATTTT. The rearrangement joins TRBV2 to TRBJ2-3; no definite D call. CDR3 length: 11 residues. V was trimmed by 3 bases and J by 7 bases, leaving 5 bases between them. CDR1 and CDR2 (germline): SNHLY, FYNNEI.